This T cell receptor beta chain appears in the sequencing data of a study of blood T cell repertoires in COVID-19. On the study more broadly: The United States, Italy and Spain supplied acute and convalescent COVID-19 samples. In each case, the material was cDNA or gDNA derived from T cells, B-cell-depleted T cells, or PBMCs.

V lost 2 bases and J lost 2; bases outside the gene matches: 4. The CDR3 loop spans 15 amino acids. CDR1 and CDR2 (germline): MGHRA, YSYEKL. The authors' processing: It was from reference gene primer amplification that nucleated cell counts were estimated. The protocol was immunoSEQ multiplex PCR, while the TCRdb copy is restricted to in-frame clones and leaves out a portion. That table is the source of V, J and clone size, and D and trimming were worked out from the DNA. The data hold about 200,000 clones, with 84% observed a single time. The rearrangement uses TRBV4-1 and TRBJ2-7; 9 nucleotides align to TRBD2. The material sequenced was peripheral blood. The clonotype comes from a human donor in a cohort sampled during active COVID-19. As DNA, the CDR3 is TGCGCCAGCAGCCAAACTAGCGGGTGGACCTACGAGCAGTACTTC. This encodes CASSQTSGWTYEQYF.